The 9 T cell receptor beta chains presented below share a single source sample, sequenced in a study of blood T cell repertoires in COVID-19. Only in-frame clones appear in the TCRdb table, and some are missing; sequencing was by immunoSEQ multiplex PCR. The sample includes some 190,000 clones, around 82% of them seen just once. Source material: peripheral blood. The receptors originated from a woman aged 80 or over with active or convalescent COVID-19.

This clone was seen a handful of times. V usage is TRBV29-1 and J usage is TRBJ2-3; D is undetermined. Germline-derived CDR1 and CDR2 are SQVTM and ANQGSEA. The CDR3 consists of 12 residues. V lost 6 bases, J lost 2 bases, and 9 bases lay in between. The CDR3 bases are TGCAGCGTGCAGTACAACACAGATACGCAGTATTTT. As protein: CSVQYNTDTQYF.

The rearrangement joins TRBV5-1 to TRBJ1-6; a possible D gene is TRBD1 (5 bases). CDR3 length: 15 residues. V lost 0 bases, J lost 8 bases, and 12 bases lay in between. The germline CDR1 and CDR2 sequences are SGHRS and YFSETQ. CDR3 protein: CASSLGWGDDSPLHF. CDR3 bases: TGCGCCAGCAGCTTGGGGTGGGGGGATGATTCACCCCTCCACTTT.

This chain connects TRBV5-6 to TRBJ2-1; 8 nucleotides agree with TRBD2. The J segment lost 7 bases and the V segment lost 0 bases, leaving 6 bases of the junction unmatched. The CDR3 runs to 15 residues. The germline V gene has CDR1 SGHDT and CDR2 YYEEEE. The CDR3 nucleotides are TGTGCCAGCAGCTTGGTGACTAGCGACGGGAATGAGCAGTTCTTC. This sequence encodes CASSLVTSDGNEQFF. The variable domain in full, with the rest retrieved from reference TRBV5-6 and TRBJ2-1, is DAGVTQSPTHLIKTRGQQVTLRCSPKSGHDTVSWYQQALGQGPQFIFQYYEEEERQRGNFPDRFSGHQFPNYSSELNVNALLLGDSALYLCASSLVTSDGNEQFFGPGTRLTVL.

V gene TRBV13 combines with J gene TRBJ2-7; D not certain. V shed 1 base and J shed 3 bases, with 7 bases lying between them. This CDR3 region has 13 residues. CDR1 is PRHDT, CDR2 FYEKMQ, per germline (reference sequence). The CDR3 sequence: CASSLDSSYEQYF. CDR3 bases: TGTGCCAGCAGCTTAGACAGTAGCTACGAGCAGTACTTC.

The genes are TRBV28 and TRBJ1-5, with unresolved D. The CDR3 is 12 amino acids. Germline lookup yields CDR1 MDHEN and CDR2 SYDVKM. Deletions cut 8 bases from V and 5 bases from J, with 10 bases between. CDR3 nucleotides: TGTGCCAGCGGCAGACTTGATCAGCCCCAGCATTTT. Amino acids: CASGRLDQPQHF.

The chain's CDR3 is CASSLGSADTDTQYF. The CDR3 bases are TGCGCCAGCAGCTTGGGTAGCGCAGACACAGATACGCAGTATTTT. The chain is built from TRBV5-1 and TRBJ2-3; perhaps TRBD2 as D (5 bases). CDR3 length: 15 amino acids. With 0 bases removed from V and 2 bases from J, the gap between germline ends came to 10 bases. Germline V gene sequence: CDR1 SGHRS, CDR2 YFSETQ.

V is TRBV9 and J is TRBJ1-3; no clear D. Germline V gives CDR1 SGDLS, CDR2 YYNGEE. V lost 0 bases to trimming and J lost 2 bases, with 9 bases between them. The CDR3 loop spans 15 amino acids. The CDR3: CASSVAIQAGNTIYF. In nucleotides, the CDR3 is TGTGCCAGCAGCGTAGCTATTCAAGCTGGAAACACCATATATTTT.

The genes are TRBV5-1 and TRBJ2-5, with 7 bases aligning to TRBD1. J was trimmed by 4 bases and V by 2 bases; bases with no gene match: 8. The CDR3 extends over 15 amino acids. CDR1 and CDR2 from the germline V gene are SGHRS and YFSETQ. CDR3 sequence (DNA): TGCGCCAGCAGCTTTGGGGGACAGAGGGCAGAGACCCAGTACTTC. It encodes CASSFGGQRAETQYF.

The V call is TRBV19, the J call TRBJ1-2; 8 bases are shared with TRBD1. This CDR3 is 14 amino acids long. After removal of 3 bases from V and 5 bases from J, the junction contained 5 bases not matched to a gene. Germline V gene data show CDR1 as LNHDA and CDR2 as SQIVND (reference sequence). CDR3 nucleotide sequence: TGTGCCAGTAGTATCGGACAGGGCTATTATGGCTACACCTTC. This codes for CASSIGQGYYGYTF.